Listed below are T cell receptor beta chains from one sample, sequenced in a study of cytomegalovirus exposure and HLA in healthy donors. Repertoires were generated with immunoSEQ multiplex PCR, while TCRdb's copy carries only in-frame clones and drops some. Of some 110,000 clones in the sample, 74% were seen once. Sequences were obtained from PBMCs. The receptors derive from a woman between 45 and 60 years old in good health and CMV-seropositive. Both conserved end residues are part of each CDR3. The D gene is left open where the match is weak. Size values are once, few and many counts, or a class for expanded clones, and some rows have none.

J,D,size,V,DNA,CDR3
TRBJ1-2,TRBD1,-,TRBV6-6,TGTGCCAGCAGTCTGATCCTTGGACAGGGCTCTGGTGGCTACACCTTC,CASSLILGQGSGGYTF
TRBJ2-7,TRBD2,-,TRBV2,TGTGCCAGCAGTGGGGAGCGGGGGCTCTACGAGCAGTACTTC,CASSGERGLYEQYF
TRBJ2-1,TRBD2,few,TRBV6-1,TGTGCCAGCAGTGGCACTAGCGGGTTCAATGAGCAGTTCTTC,CASSGTSGFNEQFF
TRBJ2-3,-,-,TRBV7-9,TGTGCCAGCAGCCCGGGCGGACTCTCTAGCACAGATACGCAGTATTTT,CASSPGGLSSTDTQYF
TRBJ1-1,TRBD1,-,TRBV7-3,TGTGCCAGCAGCTTAAACAGGGGAAGCCCTGAAGCTTTCTTT,CASSLNRGSPEAFF
TRBJ2-7,TRBD2,-,TRBV14,TGTGCCAGCAGCCCCGGAGCTAGCGGGAACTCCTACGAGCAGTACTTC,CASSPGASGNSYEQYF
TRBJ2-5,-,few,TRBV30,TGTGCCTGGAGGGCGGGCGGGGGCCTCGAGACCCAGTACTTC,CAWRAGGGLETQYF
TRBJ1-2,-,-,TRBV4-3,TGCGCCAGCAGCCACGCTGCCTGGGCCGGACATCCCACTGGCTACACCTTC,CASSHAAWAGHPTGYTF
TRBJ1-4,TRBD1,-,TRBV23-1,TGCGCCAGCAGTCAATTAGGGACAGGGACCTCAACTAATGAAAAACTGTTTTTT,CASSQLGTGTSTNEKLFF
TRBJ2-3,-,once,TRBV6-1,TGTGCCAGCAGTGACGGCAGACAGCCGAGCACAGATACGCAGTATTTT,CASSDGRQPSTDTQYF
TRBJ2-2,-,-,TRBV11-3,TGTGCCAGCAGCTTAGGAAACACCAACACCGGGGAGCTGTTTTTT,CASSLGNTNTGELFF
TRBJ2-1,TRBD2,-,TRBV11-3,TGTGCCAGCAGCTTTCGGGAGGGCTCCTACAATGAGCAGTTCTTC,CASSFREGSYNEQFF
TRBJ1-5,-,-,TRBV6-1,TGTGCCAGCAGTGGTGGGGGGAGTCAGCCCCAGCATTTT,CASSGGGSQPQHF
TRBJ1-5,-,-,TRBV7-9,TGTGCCAGCAGCTCCAGCGGGGATCCGATTAGCAATCAGCCCCAGCATTTT,CASSSSGDPISNQPQHF
TRBJ1-1,-,few,TRBV5-1,TGCGCCAGCAGCTTAGGGAGTCTCCGATCTGAAGCTTTCTTT,CASSLGSLRSEAFF
TRBJ2-7,TRBD2,-,TRBV7-9,TGTGCCAGCAGGTTGATAGCGGGAGACTACGAGCAGTACTTC,CASRLIAGDYEQYF
TRBJ2-3,-,-,TRBV7-9,TGTTCCAGCAGCTTAGGAGGGACTAGCACAGATACGCAGTATTTT,CSSSLGGTSTDTQYF
TRBJ1-5,-,few,TRBV6-5,TGTGCCAGCAGTCAAGCCCGGAATCAGCCCCAGCATTTT,CASSQARNQPQHF
TRBJ2-3,TRBD2,few,TRBV7-2,TGTGCCAGCAGACTTGGGGGGACTAGGCTCACAGATACGCAGTATTTT,CASRLGGTRLTDTQYF
TRBJ2-3,TRBD2,-,TRBV7-9,TGTGCCAGCAGCTTAGACGGGGGGGCCGAAGATACGCAGTATTTT,CASSLDGGAEDTQYF
TRBJ1-1,TRBD1,-,TRBV15,TGTGCCACCAGCAGAGGGGGGACAGGGGGCACTGAAGCTTTCTTT,CATSRGGTGGTEAFF
TRBJ1-3,-,-,TRBV19,TGTGCCAGTAGTATTGGCCCAACGGGGAGGAACACCATATATTTT,CASSIGPTGRNTIYF
TRBJ1-5,TRBD1,-,TRBV29-1,TGCAGCGTGGCCGGGACAGGGGATCAGCCCCAGCATTTT,CSVAGTGDQPQHF
TRBJ1-2,TRBD1,-,TRBV7-8,TGTGCCAGCAGCATACAGGGGAGTAGCTATGGCTACACCTTC,CASSIQGSSYGYTF
TRBJ2-7,-,few,TRBV6-6,TGTGCCAGCAGTCCTGACTTGACCAGCTCCTACGAGCAGTACTTC,CASSPDLTSSYEQYF
TRBJ2-7,TRBD1,-,TRBV14,TGTGCCAGCAGCGGGCGATCGGGACAGGGGTCCTACGAGCAGTACTTC,CASSGRSGQGSYEQYF
TRBJ1-1,-,-,TRBV29-1,TGCAGCGTTGAAGGACCAAGCGGCACTGAAGCTTTCTTT,CSVEGPSGTEAFF
TRBJ2-1,TRBD1,-,TRBV19,TGTGCCAGTAGCGGGACAGGCGCCAATGAGCAGTTCTTC,CASSGTGANEQFF
TRBJ1-2,-,-,TRBV4-3,TGCGCCAGCAGCCAGGAGGGCGGCTACACCTTC,CASSQEGGYTF
TRBJ1-5,TRBD1,-,TRBV28,TGTGCCAGCCTCCCCAGGGGGACAGGCCTTAATCAGCCCCAGCATTTT,CASLPRGTGLNQPQHF
TRBJ1-2,-,-,TRBV5-6,TGTGCCAGCAGCTTGGTTAGCGCGGGCGGGTTTGGCTACACCTTC,CASSLVSAGGFGYTF
TRBJ2-7,TRBD2,-,TRBV11-2,TGTGCCAGCAGCACCCGACTAGCGGGGGGCTCCTACGAGCAGTACTTC,CASSTRLAGGSYEQYF
TRBJ1-6,-,-,TRBV6-6,TGTGCCAGCGGCTCACCCCTCCACTTT,CASGSPLHF
TRBJ2-3,-,-,TRBV7-2,TGTGCCAGCAGACGGGACTCAACAGATACGCAGTATTTT,CASRRDSTDTQYF
TRBJ2-3,TRBD2,-,TRBV28,TGTGCCAGCACCGGGGGGGCCCAAGATACGCAGTATTTT,CASTGGAQDTQYF
TRBJ1-3,-,-,TRBV5-1,TGCGCCAGCAGTTCGGGGGGGGTTTCTGGAAACACCATATATTTT,CASSSGGVSGNTIYF
TRBJ1-5,TRBD1,once,TRBV19,TGTGCCAGTAGTATTCCGGTTTGGAGGACAGGAGGCTATCAGCCCCAGCATTTT,CASSIPVWRTGGYQPQHF
TRBJ1-3,-,-,TRBV5-1,TGCGCCAGCAGCTTACAGGGAGACTCTGGAAACACCATATATTTT,CASSLQGDSGNTIYF
TRBJ1-5,TRBD1,-,TRBV19,TGTGCCAGTCTCAACAGGGGTGGCAATCAGCCCCAGCATTTT,CASLNRGGNQPQHF
TRBJ2-3,TRBD2,-,TRBV9,TGTGCCAGCAGCCATCCGGGGGGGACGGCAGATACGCAGTATTTT,CASSHPGGTADTQYF
TRBJ1-2,-,-,TRBV7-9,TGTGCCAGCAGCTTCCTACCGGGATTAAAGGATCAGGGCTACACCTTC,CASSFLPGLKDQGYTF
TRBJ1-2,-,-,TRBV27,TGTGCCAGCAGTTTCGGCGGGAATAACTATGGCTACACCTTC,CASSFGGNNYGYTF
TRBJ1-1,TRBD1,-,TRBV10-3,TGTGCCAACCGACAGGGGACGAACACTGAAGCTTTCTTT,CANRQGTNTEAFF
TRBJ1-2,TRBD1,once,TRBV19,TGTGCCAGTAGACTTACGGGGACAGGATATGGCTACACCTTC,CASRLTGTGYGYTF
TRBJ2-7,TRBD1,-,TRBV2,TGTGCCAGCAGACGGGGACAGGGGAATTTCTACGAGCAGTACTTC,CASRRGQGNFYEQYF
TRBJ2-7,TRBD1,few,TRBV6-5,TGTGCCAGCAGTTACGGTTTGACAGGGTTCTACGAGCAGTACTTC,CASSYGLTGFYEQYF
TRBJ2-7,-,-,TRBV19,TGTGCCAGTCGGACTCATTTTTCTAGCTCCTACGAGCAGTACTTC,CASRTHFSSSYEQYF
TRBJ2-7,TRBD1,-,TRBV7-8,TGTGCCAGCTTTCTGGGACAGGGGTCCTTGGAGCAGTACTTC,CASFLGQGSLEQYF
TRBJ2-2,-,-,TRBV27,TGTGCCAGCAGTCCGAAGAGGGACTTAAACACCGGGGAGCTGTTTTTT,CASSPKRDLNTGELFF
TRBJ1-2,TRBD1,-,TRBV2,TGTGCCAGCAGGAAAGAGAGAGGGGGCGGGGACACCTTC,CASRKERGGGDTF
TRBJ2-7,TRBD1,-,TRBV19,TGTGCCAGTAGTACGGACAGGGGGACCTACGAGCAGTACTTC,CASSTDRGTYEQYF
TRBJ2-7,-,few,TRBV15,TGTGCCACCAGCGGCTCGCGGCTGACTACCTACGAGCAGTACTTC,CATSGSRLTTYEQYF
TRBJ1-2,-,-,TRBV28,TGTGCCAGCAGTACGCGACAGGTTCACAACTATGGCTACACCTTC,CASSTRQVHNYGYTF